The rows below give T cell receptor beta chains drawn from one sample of a study of blood T cell repertoires in COVID-19. Produced via immunoSEQ multiplex PCR; TCRdb's table is partial and in-frame only. The data hold a few hundred thousand clones, with approximately 90% observed a single time. Sequenced material: PBMCs or T cells enriched from blood (not recorded which). The origin of the receptors is a woman aged 50 to 60 who had recovered from COVID-19. CDR3s include the opening cysteine and the closing phenylalanine or tryptophan. A D gene is named only where the DNA matches it firmly. Clone size is not always given. Where it is, it says once, few, many or a class for expanded clones.

clone size: .; V gene: TRBV27; D gene: TRBD1; J gene: TRBJ1-5; CDR3 DNA: TGTGCCAGCAGTTCCCCCGGGACAGGGTGGCGTTTT; CDR3 protein: CASSSPGTGWRF
clone size: .; V gene: TRBV27; D gene: .; J gene: TRBJ1-1; CDR3 DNA: TGTGCCAGCAGTAAATGGGACAACTATGAAGCTTTCTTT; CDR3 protein: CASSKWDNYEAFF
clone size: .; V gene: TRBV6-1; D gene: TRBD1; J gene: TRBJ1-6; CDR3 DNA: TGTGCCAGCAGTGAACAGGCCAGGGGGAATTCACCCCTCCACTTT; CDR3 protein: CASSEQARGNSPLHF
clone size: .; V gene: TRBV28; D gene: .; J gene: TRBJ2-7; CDR3 DNA: TGTGCCAGCAGTCTAGTCGGGGGCTCCTACGAGCAGTACTTC; CDR3 protein: CASSLVGGSYEQYF
clone size: .; V gene: TRBV7-8; D gene: .; J gene: TRBJ1-2; CDR3 DNA: TGTGCCAGCAGCCTTAGAGACGGAGCCTATGGCTACACCTTC; CDR3 protein: CASSLRDGAYGYTF
clone size: .; V gene: TRBV5-1; D gene: TRBD2; J gene: TRBJ2-1; CDR3 DNA: TGCGCCAGCAGCTATAATCCGGGACTAGCCTACAATGAGCAGTTCTTC; CDR3 protein: CASSYNPGLAYNEQFF
clone size: once; V gene: TRBV24-1; D gene: TRBD1; J gene: TRBJ1-4; CDR3 DNA: TGTGCCAAAACAGGGGGCATAACTAATGAAAAACTGTTTTTT; CDR3 protein: CAKTGGITNEKLFF
clone size: .; V gene: TRBV5-1; D gene: TRBD2; J gene: TRBJ2-1; CDR3 DNA: TGCGCCAGCAGCTGGTGGTCACGGTGGGGAGGGTTTAGCTCCTACAATGAGCAGTTCTTC; CDR3 protein: CASSWWSRWGGFSSYNEQFF
clone size: once; V gene: TRBV7-9; D gene: TRBD1; J gene: TRBJ2-1; CDR3 DNA: TGTGCCAGCAGCTTGACCGGGACAGGGGTTCCGTTGTTTGAGCAGTTCTTC; CDR3 protein: CASSLTGTGVPLFEQFF
clone size: once; V gene: TRBV4-1; D gene: .; J gene: TRBJ1-2; CDR3 DNA: TGCGCCAGCAGCCAGGTTGGGGGGACTATTGGTGGCTACACCTTC; CDR3 protein: CASSQVGGTIGGYTF
clone size: .; V gene: TRBV28; D gene: .; J gene: TRBJ1-5; CDR3 DNA: TGTGCCAGCAGTCTAAATCAGCCCCAGCATTTT; CDR3 protein: CASSLNQPQHF
clone size: .; V gene: TRBV2; D gene: .; J gene: TRBJ1-1; CDR3 DNA: TGTGCCAGCCTTTTAGACAGATACACTGAAGCTTTCTTT; CDR3 protein: CASLLDRYTEAFF
clone size: .; V gene: TRBV2; D gene: .; J gene: TRBJ1-1; CDR3 DNA: TGTGCCAGCACCCTCGGGGGAAACACTGAAGCTTTCTTT; CDR3 protein: CASTLGGNTEAFF
clone size: .; V gene: TRBV6-1; D gene: TRBD2; J gene: TRBJ2-7; CDR3 DNA: TGTGCCAGCAGTGAAGTACTAGCGGGTTACGAGCAGTACTTC; CDR3 protein: CASSEVLAGYEQYF
clone size: .; V gene: TRBV27; D gene: .; J gene: TRBJ1-4; CDR3 DNA: TGTGCCAGCAGTCCCTATTCCGGGAATCGCGAAAAACTGTTTTTT; CDR3 protein: CASSPYSGNREKLFF
clone size: .; V gene: TRBV2; D gene: TRBD1; J gene: TRBJ1-5; CDR3 DNA: TGTGCCAGCAGGGGGGACAGGGCCATCAATCAGCCCCAGCATTTT; CDR3 protein: CASRGDRAINQPQHF
clone size: .; V gene: TRBV6-2/TRBV6-3; D gene: .; J gene: TRBJ2-7; CDR3 DNA: TGTGCCAGCACCCCGGATCGACAGAAGCAGTACTTC; CDR3 protein: CASTPDRQKQYF